This T cell receptor beta chain was captured by sequencing in a study of early T cells in non-severe SARS-CoV-2 infection. Trimming removed 6 bases from V and 4 bases from J; junction bases left unmatched: 5. The CDR3 covers 14 residues. Individual cDNA molecules were tagged with unique molecular identifiers. A single record per CDR3 protein comes from TCRdb applying MiXCR to the 5' RACE reads. The data show some 91,000 distinct CDR3 sequences, with under 15% seen just once and 4.5% to 7% held by the top ten. This clonotype was sampled from an adult who was a healthcare worker with PCR-confirmed SARS-CoV-2 infection or an uninfected control (not recorded which). The chain carries TRBV12-3 or TRBV12-4 and TRBJ2-7, with 11 bases fitting TRBD2. Material for sequencing was whole blood. CDR3 sequence: CASRPGTSGYEQYF. The CDR3 DNA is TGTGCCAGCAGGCCCGGGACTAGCGGTTACGAGCAGTACTTC.